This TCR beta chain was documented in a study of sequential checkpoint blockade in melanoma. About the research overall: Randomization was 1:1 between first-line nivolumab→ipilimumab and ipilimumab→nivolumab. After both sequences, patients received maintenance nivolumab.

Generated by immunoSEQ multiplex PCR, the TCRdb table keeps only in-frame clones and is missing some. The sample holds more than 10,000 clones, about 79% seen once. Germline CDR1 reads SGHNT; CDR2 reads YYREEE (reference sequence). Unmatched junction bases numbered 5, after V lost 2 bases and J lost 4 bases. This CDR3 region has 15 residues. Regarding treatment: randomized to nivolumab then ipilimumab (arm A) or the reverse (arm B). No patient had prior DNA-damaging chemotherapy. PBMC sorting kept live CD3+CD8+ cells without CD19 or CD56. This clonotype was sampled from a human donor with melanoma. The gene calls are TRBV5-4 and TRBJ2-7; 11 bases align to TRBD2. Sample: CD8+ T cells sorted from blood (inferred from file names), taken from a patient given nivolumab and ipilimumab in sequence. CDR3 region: CASSFSGGAGYEQYF. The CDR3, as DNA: TGTGCCAGCAGCTTTAGCGGGGGGGCTGGTTACGAGCAGTACTTC.